A single sample is the source of the 12 T cell receptor beta chains below, sequenced in a study of regulatory dendritic cells for organ transplantation. Repertoires were generated with immunoSEQ multiplex PCR, while TCRdb's copy carries only in-frame clones and drops some. This table has 9,500 to 15,000 clones, less than 70% appearing once. Sorted subsets were CFSE-labeled and cultured approximately 5 days with allogeneic dendritic cells. No antigen has been assigned to these receptors. The sequenced material came from naive CD8+ T cells from blood cultured with dendritic cells. Subset: CD45RA+ naive T cells. These receptors were taken from a human donor in good health.

The chain couples TRBV6-1 to TRBJ2-7; 9 bases are shared with TRBD1. The CDR3 totals 14 residues. Germline V gene sequence: CDR1 MNHNS, CDR2 SASEGT. V dropped 4 bases and J dropped 3; count of bases not matched to a gene: 4. DNA of the CDR3: TGTGCCAGCAGTGCGGACAGGGGAATCTACGAGCAGTACTTC. Translated, it gives CASSADRGIYEQYF.

J is TRBJ2-4 and V is TRBV25-1; tentative D call: TRBD1 (5 bases). The V end was cut by 4 bases, the J end by 0 bases, with 16 bases between. Germline V gene data show CDR1 as MGHDK and CDR2 as SYGVNS. The CDR3 loop spans 17 amino acids. For the CDR3, the DNA is TGTGCCAGCAGTGGGTCGACCGACAGATTAGCCAAAAACATTCAGTACTTC. Translated: CASSGSTDRLAKNIQYF.

V and J are TRBV10-3 and TRBJ1-6, with 8 bases fitting TRBD1. The germline gives CDR1 ENHRY, CDR2 SYGVKD. V dropped 3 bases and J dropped 0; count of bases not matched to a gene: 4. This CDR3 region has 17 residues. The CDR3 DNA follows: TGTGCCATCAGTGACAGGGGGCTGAGCTCCTATAATTCACCCCTCCACTTT. This gives the protein CAISDRGLSSYNSPLHF.

The chain couples TRBV7-3 to TRBJ2-5; no clear D gene. The CDR3 contains 16 residues. Trimming pared 5 bases from V and 2 bases from J, leaving 18 bases between. Germline lookup yields CDR1 SGHTA and CDR2 FQGTGA. The CDR3 region is CASSAGNRPLQETQYF. CDR3 nucleotide sequence: TGTGCCAGCAGCGCTGGAAACAGACCTCTTCAAGAGACCCAGTACTTC.

This chain joins TRBV11-3 and TRBJ1-1; TRBD1 is a possible D gene (5 bases). This CDR3 is 13 amino acids long. V gave up 2 bases and J gave up 4 bases, with 8 bases separating them. Germline CDR1 and CDR2: SGHNT and YENEEA. The CDR3 sequence: CASSLQGSTEAFF. The DNA of the CDR3 is TGTGCCAGCAGCTTACAGGGTTCCACTGAAGCTTTCTTT.

J is TRBJ2-7 and V is TRBV5-6; TRBD1 matches 10 bases. Germline V gene lookup returns CDR1 SGHDT and CDR2 YYEEEE. This CDR3 has 16 residues. The V gene end was trimmed by 4 bases and the J gene end by 2 bases; junction bases not matched to a gene: 9. The CDR3 DNA reads as TGTGCCAGCAGCAGTAACGACAGGGGGCGCGCCTACGAGCAGTACTTC. Its protein is CASSSNDRGRAYEQYF.

The sample holds a few counts of this clone. The chain joins TRBV6-5 to TRBJ1-1, with TRBD1 matching 7 bases. The CDR3 totals 14 residues. The germline V gene has CDR1 MNHEY and CDR2 SVGAGI. With V trimmed by 5 bases and J by 2 bases, 5 bases remained unmatched. CDR3 amino acids: CASSNRGHNTEAFF. The DNA for the CDR3 is TGTGCCAGCAGTAACAGGGGACACAACACTGAAGCTTTCTTT.

The rearrangement uses TRBV2 and TRBJ2-2; 7 bases are shared with TRBD1. CDR3 length equals 17 residues. V was pared by 6 bases and J by 6 bases, with 16 bases of the junction left unmatched. Germline V gives CDR1 SNHLY, CDR2 FYNNEI. DNA of the CDR3: TGTGCCAGCAGCCTTACACCACCTGACAGGGTTGCCGGGGAGCTGTTTTTT. Protein sequence: CASSLTPPDRVAGELFF.

This clone was counted a single time. The rearrangement uses TRBV9 and TRBJ1-3, with a tentative D call TRBD1 (5 bases). Trimming removed 3 bases at V and 8 bases at J, with 24 bases between. The CDR3 is 17 amino acids. Germline V gene data show CDR1 as SGDLS and CDR2 as YYNGEE. CDR3 coding DNA: TGTGCCAGCAGCGGAATTCCCGGGACCTCGGAGGGAGACACCATATATTTT. Translation gives CASSGIPGTSEGDTIYF.

This clone showed up just a few times. The genes are TRBV29-1 and TRBJ1-2, with D unclear. There are 14 residues in the CDR3. From germline, CDR1 is SQVTM and CDR2 ANQGSEA. With 7 bases removed from V and 1 base from J, the gap between germline ends came to 16 bases. CDR3 bases: TGCAGCGCCGAACACCGTTCCGTTAACTATGGCTACACCTTC. It translates to CSAEHRSVNYGYTF.

This clone was seen a handful of times. The chain couples TRBV7-9 to TRBJ1-3, with D possibly being TRBD1 (6 bases). Germline V gives CDR1 SEHNR, CDR2 FQNEAQ (reference sequence). The ends were cut back, 4 bases at V and 0 bases at J, with 7 bases in the middle. The CDR3 consists of 14 residues. DNA for the CDR3: TGTGCCAGCAGCTGGACAGACTCTGGAAACACCATATATTTT. It is translated as CASSWTDSGNTIYF.

V gene TRBV4-1 combines with J gene TRBJ1-5, with D possibly being TRBD1 (6 bases). The CDR3 contains 18 residues. In germline, CDR1 is MGHRA, CDR2 YSYEKL. The germline V and J ends were trimmed by 1 base and 0 bases, with 16 bases remaining between them. The CDR3 DNA follows: TGCGCCAGCAGCCAAGGCCCGACAGGCCCATATAGCAATCAGCCCCAGCATTTT. This sequence encodes CASSQGPTGPYSNQPQHF.